This note documents a single TCR beta chain sequence. This receptor's antigen is unknown. Base qualities are not recorded, but no much larger clone differs from it by a single base. This specimen comes from a study of CD8 T cells in Susac syndrome (dated by TCRdb to the late 2010s). As for the study more broadly: Among the sequenced Susac syndrome patients, over five had clinically active disease and roughly eight were in clinical remission. At blood withdrawal, Susac syndrome patients were either therapy-naive, taking corticosteroids (in some cases with IVIg as well), or taking IVIg alone. Repertoire sequencing was used to test whether CD8+ T cell activation and differentiation in Susac syndrome was antigen driven. Broad study findings and their caveats: The number of individuals in the TCR sequencing and HLA analysis was acknowledged as relatively small. In the CD4+ T cell repertoire of Susac syndrome patients, clonal expansion was not detected.

High-throughput TCR beta sequencing profiled peripheral blood CD8+ and CD4+ T cells from healthy donors, Susac syndrome patients and multiple sclerosis patients. The Susac syndrome patients fulfilled recently defined diagnostic criteria for either definite or probable disease. CD8+ TEMRA cells were enriched by FACS, while bulk CD8+ and CD4+ T cells were purified by magnetic negative isolation. Blood was collected in EDTA tubes and processed within 24 hours, with PBMCs isolated through density gradient centrifugation. PBMCs intended for TCR sequencing were frozen in liquid nitrogen and were later thawed in a 37 degrees C water bath. The sorted or isolated CD4+, CD8+ and CD8+ TEMRA cells had a purity of 90% or higher. RNA was extracted using the RNeasy kit, and roughly 0.5 to 1 ug of the RNA was reverse transcribed with random hexamers. The immunoSEQ multiplex PCR assay, covering 54 Vbeta and 13 Jbeta segments, was used to amplify TCR beta CDR3 regions. PCR amplification bias was corrected using a synthetic template baseline for primer optimization and computational correction. Turning to the authors' computational methods: Reads were annotated to V, D and J genes according to IMGT and were analyzed with immunoSEQ Analyzer, with only productive sequences retained. To calculate clonality, Shannon entropy was normalized by log2 of the number of productive unique sequences and then subtracted from one. For each patient and control, public and private clones were evaluated within the 100 most prevalent clones. Clones were defined as Susac-specific when absent from the healthy and MS cohorts, from about a thousand published viral clones and from other ImmuneACCESS disease sequences. TCRdb redid the processing of the public reads, applying fastp at Q25 and MiXCR, and retained in-frame beta chains. Rows are combined by CDR3 protein, so each entry shows the most common genes and DNA. TCRdb's processing, not the authors' own work, is the source of the V and J calls. This sample holds under 200,000 distinct CDR3 sequences; roughly 91% were observed only once. The ten most abundant clones make up 0.087% of the sample.

Unmatched junction bases come to 13, with V trimmed by 0 bases and J by 1 base. The CDR3, cysteine through phenylalanine, is 21 amino acids long. Kept here is only the CDR3 DNA, which spans 63 bases and is read in frame from base 1. The CDR1 and CDR2 encoded by the germline V gene are MNHEY and SVGAGI. The rearrangement combines TRBV6-5 with TRBJ2-1, with 12 central nucleotides matching TRBD2. Sequencing was carried out using CD4+ T cells from PBMCs. The clonotype comes from a human donor with Susac syndrome. The nucleotide sequence is TGTGCCAGCAGTTACTCGACCCTAGCGGGGGGGAACTATGGGTCCTACAATGAGCAGTTCTTC. Its protein is CASSYSTLAGGNYGSYNEQFF.